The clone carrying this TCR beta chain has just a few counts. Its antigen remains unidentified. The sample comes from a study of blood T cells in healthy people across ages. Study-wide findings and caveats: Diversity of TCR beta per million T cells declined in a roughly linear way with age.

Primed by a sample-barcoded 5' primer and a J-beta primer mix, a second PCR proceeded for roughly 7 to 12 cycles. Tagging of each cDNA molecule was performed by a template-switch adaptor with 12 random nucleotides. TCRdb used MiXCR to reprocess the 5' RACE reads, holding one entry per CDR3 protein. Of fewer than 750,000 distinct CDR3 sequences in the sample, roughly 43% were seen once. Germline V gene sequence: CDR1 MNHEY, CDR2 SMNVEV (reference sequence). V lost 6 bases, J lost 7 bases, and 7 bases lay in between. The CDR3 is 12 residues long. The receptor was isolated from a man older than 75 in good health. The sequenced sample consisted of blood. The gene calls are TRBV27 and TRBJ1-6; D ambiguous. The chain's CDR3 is CASSQANSPLHF. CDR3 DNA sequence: TGTGCCAGCAGCCAGGCCAATTCACCCCTCCACTTT.